The next 20 T cell receptor beta chains were all read from a single sample in a study of blood T cell repertoires in COVID-19. Produced via immunoSEQ multiplex PCR; TCRdb's table is partial and in-frame only. Counted here are about 140,000 clones, 65% to 90% occurring once; the ten biggest clones make up under 3%. The specimen was peripheral blood. The receptors come from a middle-aged man with acute or convalescent COVID-19.

The rearrangement joins TRBV9 to TRBJ2-3; D may be TRBD2 (7 bases). CDR1 and CDR2 from the germline V gene are SGDLS and YYNGEE. With 3 bases removed from V and 4 bases from J, the gap between germline ends came to 15 bases. The CDR3 has 15 residues. CDR3 DNA sequence: TGTGCCAGCAGCGAGCCGGGGGGCCGGTCAGATACGCAGTATTTT. As protein: CASSEPGGRSDTQYF.

V usage is TRBV12-3 or TRBV12-4 and J usage is TRBJ1-2, with D unresolved. V was cut by 3 bases and J by 8 bases, with 10 bases left in between. This CDR3 is 12 amino acids long. In DNA form, the CDR3 reads TGTGCCAGCAGTTTTCCCCCGGGGGGCTACACCTTC. This sequence encodes CASSFPPGGYTF.

This chain links TRBV6-5 with TRBJ1-5; TRBD1 is a possible D gene (5 bases). Germline CDR1 is MNHEY and CDR2 is SVGAGI. This CDR3 region has 13 residues. Trimming left V 6 bases short and J 7 bases short, with 13 bases between. In DNA form, the CDR3 reads TGTGCCAGCAGCTCTGGGGGGGTACAGCCCCAGCATTTT. Translated: CASSSGGVQPQHF.

The chain couples TRBV14 to TRBJ1-6, with TRBD1 identical over 7 bases. The CDR3 consists of 17 residues. Per germline, CDR1 SGHDN and CDR2 FVKESK. Trimming took 0 bases from V and 7 from J; bases not matched to a gene: 9. DNA of the CDR3: TGTGCCAGCAGCCAAGATTTAGGCGGGACAGCCAATTCACCCCTCCACTTT. It is translated as CASSQDLGGTANSPLHF.

V and J are TRBV2 and TRBJ1-2; 8 bases map to TRBD1. This CDR3 has 15 amino acids. Losses at the gene ends were 6 bases for V and 3 bases for J; bases not matched to a gene: 9. The V gene's germline CDR1 is SNHLY and CDR2 FYNNEI. The CDR3 sequence: CASRDGQGEYYGYTF. In DNA, the CDR3 is TGTGCCAGCAGGGACGGACAGGGCGAATACTATGGCTACACCTTC.

This clone was found a few times. This sequence joins TRBV2 and TRBJ1-4, with D possibly being TRBD1 (5 bases). Germline V gives CDR1 SNHLY, CDR2 FYNNEI. This CDR3 contains 15 residues. Trimming left V 5 bases short and J 7 bases short, with 17 bases between. The CDR3 region has the DNA TGTGCCAGCAGTCTGGACAACTCTCCCACTGAAAAACTGTTTTTT. This translates into CASSLDNSPTEKLFF.

This chain uses TRBV12-5 with TRBJ2-7; a weak D match, TRBD1 (5 bases). Germline CDR1 and CDR2: LGHNT and FRNRAP. The CDR3 loop spans 14 amino acids. Trimming took 7 bases from V and 4 from J, leaving 17 bases between them. The CDR3 sequence is CASDHRYPQYEQYF. The CDR3 DNA reads TGTGCTAGTGACCACAGGTACCCCCAATACGAGCAGTACTTC.

The rearrangement joins TRBV2 to TRBJ1-2; TRBD1 might be the D (6 bases). Between the trimmed V and J ends, which lost 5 bases and 1 base, there was a span of 11 bases. Germline V gives CDR1 SNHLY, CDR2 FYNNEI. The CDR3 loop spans 14 amino acids. The DNA for the CDR3 is TGTGCCAGCAGTCCCGGGACAAATAACTATGGCTACACCTTC. This gives the protein CASSPGTNNYGYTF.

This sequence joins TRBV5-4 and TRBJ2-1, with TRBD2 matching over 11 bases. CDR1 SGHNT and CDR2 YYREEE come from the germline V gene (reference sequence). This CDR3 has 16 amino acids. The V segment lost 4 bases and the J segment 8 bases; nucleotides outside the gene matches: 11. CDR3 sequence (DNA): TGTGCCAGCAGCCCAACCTTAGCGGGGGGGCCAGATGAGCAGTTCTTC. Protein product: CASSPTLAGGPDEQFF.

This clone appeared a few times. The chain carries TRBV3-1 (or the pseudogene TRBV3-2) and TRBJ2-2; TRBD2 aligns across 12 bases. CDR3 size: 20 residues. CDR1 and CDR2 from the germline V gene are LGHDT and YNNKEL (reference sequence). The V gene end was trimmed by 1 base and the J gene end by 5 bases; junction bases not matched to a gene: 14. CDR3 sequence reads: CASSQGRPGLAGRGTGELFF. The DNA for the CDR3 is TGTGCCAGCAGCCAAGGTCGTCCTGGACTAGCGGGACGCGGAACCGGGGAGCTGTTTTTT.

This clone was observed once. This chain links TRBV3-1 (or the pseudogene TRBV3-2) with TRBJ2-7, with TRBD2 identical over 7 bases. J lost 9 bases, V lost 1 base, and 6 bases had no gene match. This CDR3 region has 13 residues. The germline V gene has CDR1 LGHDT and CDR2 YNNKEL (reference sequence). The CDR3 loop is CASSQASSGLQYF. CDR3 sequence (DNA): TGTGCCAGCAGCCAAGCCAGTAGCGGGCTGCAGTACTTC.

The rearrangement uses TRBV4-1 and TRBJ1-6; maybe TRBD1 (5 bases). The CDR3 runs to 17 residues. V was clipped by 0 bases and J by 5 bases, with 14 bases between them. The V gene's germline CDR1 is MGHRA and CDR2 YSYEKL. The CDR3 DNA sequence: TGCGCCAGCAGCCAAGAAGCCTGGCAGGGCCATAATTCACCCCTCCACTTT. It translates to CASSQEAWQGHNSPLHF.

The gene calls are TRBV6-6 and TRBJ2-1; tentatively, D is TRBD2 (5 bases). V lost 3 bases and J 10 bases, leaving 7 bases between the germline ends. Germline assignment: CDR1 MNHNY and CDR2 SVGAGI (reference sequence). The CDR3 spans 11 residues. This CDR3 is CASSYSGEQFF. CDR3 bases: TGTGCCAGCAGTTATTCGGGGGAGCAGTTCTTC.

The V and J genes are TRBV25-1 and TRBJ1-1, with D possibly being TRBD1 (6 bases). The V gene's germline CDR1 is MGHDK and CDR2 SYGVNS. Trimming took off 6 bases at V and 4 bases at J, with 15 bases between the two ends. The CDR3 runs to 14 residues. CDR3: CASRGPGGGTEAFF. The CDR3 DNA follows: TGTGCCAGCAGGGGGCCGGGGGGCGGCACTGAAGCTTTCTTT.

The chain combines TRBV14 with TRBJ1-4; 12 bases agree with TRBD1. After removal of 4 bases from V and 10 bases from J, the junction contained 4 bases not matched to a gene. The CDR3 length is 14 residues. Germline V gene sequence: CDR1 SGHDN, CDR2 FVKESK. CDR3 amino acids: CASSPGTGGGKLFF. The CDR3, as DNA: TGTGCCAGCAGCCCCGGGACAGGGGGCGGAAAACTGTTTTTT.

The chain links TRBV10-3 to TRBJ2-6, with D possibly matching TRBD2 (5 bases). CDR3 length: 17 amino acids. V was clipped by 0 bases and J by 0 bases, with 9 bases between them. From germline, CDR1 is ENHRY and CDR2 SYGVKD. CDR3 region: CAISESDSGSGANVLTF. In nucleotides, the CDR3 is TGTGCCATCAGTGAGTCGGACTCGGGCTCTGGGGCCAACGTCCTGACTTTC.

About this clone itself: The germline gene is not matched at one end of the junction; a read error may be the cause. The chain couples TRBV7-7 to TRBJ2-1, with 10 nucleotides matching TRBD2. Germline V lookup: CDR1 SSHAT, CDR2 FNYEAQ (reference sequence). CDR3 length: 15 amino acids. The CDR3 nucleotides are TGTGCTAGCAGCACAGGACTAGCGGCCTACAATGAGCAGTTCTTC. Its translation: CASSTGLAAYNEQFF.

This chain connects TRBV19 to TRBJ2-5, with D hard to call. The CDR3 runs 14 residues. Germline CDR1 and CDR2: LNHDA and SQIVND (reference sequence). The V end lost 1 base, the J end lost 0 bases, and 6 bases lay between the germline ends. The DNA for the CDR3 is TGTGCCAGTAGTATAGGAGACTACCAAGAGACCCAGTACTTC. Its translation is CASSIGDYQETQYF.

This clone was seen just once. The chain recombines TRBV2 with TRBJ2-7; the match to TRBD1 covers 7 bases. CDR1 is SNHLY and CDR2 is FYNNEI in the germline V gene. Trimming at V came to 6 bases and at J to 6 bases, leaving 8 bases not matched to a gene. The CDR3 covers 13 residues. CDR3 sequence reads: CASRTGVSREQYF. Here the CDR3 DNA reads TGTGCCAGCAGAACAGGGGTTTCCCGCGAGCAGTACTTC.

The chain links TRBV15 to TRBJ2-5, with TRBD1 identical over 8 bases. The CDR3 covers 16 residues. With 1 base clipped from V and 6 bases from J, the junction kept 10 bases outside the gene matches. The germline gives CDR1 LNHNV, CDR2 YYDKDF (reference sequence). CDR3 coding DNA: TGTGCCACCAGCAGAGGTCGACAGGGGAACCTGAAGACCCAGTACTTC. Its protein product is CATSRGRQGNLKTQYF.